This entry is about one TCR beta chain. This entry comes from a study of response to subunit inactivated influenza vaccine. TCRdb passed the RT-PCR reads through MiXCR, listing each CDR3 protein once. The sample shows 150,000 to 200,000 distinct CDR3 sequences, roughly 12% of them seen only once. Germline CDR1 and CDR2: LGHNA and YNFKEQ. The CDR3 is 16 amino acids. V lost 0 bases to trimming and J lost 0 bases, with 12 bases between them. The same sample was also used in a study of T cells expressing NK-cell markers. This second study says: 5'RACE template switching built TCR beta cDNA with unique molecular identifiers. The study drew TCR beta repertoires from sorted CD3+CD56+NKG2C+, CD3+CD56+NKG2C- and CD3+CD56-NKG2C+ T cells. The study sequenced eight donors, seven HCMV-seropositive and one seronegative. Researchers report these clonotypes also headed the CD3+CD56-NKG2C+ fraction in several donors.

This chain links TRBV4-2 with TRBJ2-7; TRBD1 is a possible D gene (6 bases). The receptor comes from a man in his forties or fifties who received an inactivated influenza vaccine. The sequencing used CD8+ T cells sorted from PBMCs, collected roughly 12 days after vaccination. CDR3 region: CASSQESGTPSYEQYF. The CDR3 bases are TGTGCCAGCAGCCAAGAGTCCGGGACACCCTCCTACGAGCAGTACTTC.